This T cell receptor (beta chain) was recovered during a study of blood T cell repertoires in COVID-19. Germline V gives CDR1 SGHAT, CDR2 FQNNGV. The CDR3 has 15 amino acids. Trimming pared 1 base from V and 0 bases from J, leaving 7 bases between. TCRdb's table, derived via immunoSEQ multiplex PCR, lists solely in-frame clones and lacks some. The sample carries 200,000 or so clones, approximately 80% recorded once. The chain employs TRBV11-2 and TRBJ1-3; D gene ambiguous. Sequenced: PBMCs or T cells enriched from blood (not recorded which). The clonotype originates from a woman between 40 and 50 years old with acute COVID-19. CDR3 protein: CASSLGAGSGNTIYF. CDR3 nucleotides: TGTGCCAGCAGCTTAGGGGCGGGCTCTGGAAACACCATATATTTT.